These 15 T cell receptor beta chains were sequenced from one sample in a study of cytomegalovirus exposure and HLA in healthy donors. Profiled with immunoSEQ multiplex PCR; TCRdb holds only in-frame clones, not every one. Of around 150,000 clones listed, roughly 90% are singletons. Source material: PBMCs. Receptor source: a woman aged 25 to 39 in good health and CMV-seronegative.

The chain has TRBV27 and TRBJ2-1; TRBD2 matches at 10 bases. Germline CDR1 is MNHEY and CDR2 is SMNVEV (reference sequence). This CDR3 has 16 residues. Losses at the gene ends were 3 bases for V and 7 bases for J; bases not matched to a gene: 9. CDR3 DNA: TGTGCCAGCAGTTTTGGACTAGCGGAATCTGTTAATGAGCAGTTCTTC. Encoded protein: CASSFGLAESVNEQFF.

The sample holds a few counts of this clone. This chain joins TRBV4-3 and TRBJ1-2; tentative D call: TRBD1 (6 bases). Germline V gene sequence: CDR1 LGHNA, CDR2 YSLEER. The CDR3 spans 16 residues. V lost 0 bases to trimming and J lost 2 bases, with 13 bases between them. The CDR3 is CASSQDSGGGNYGYTF. The DNA for the CDR3 is TGCGCCAGCAGCCAAGATTCGGGGGGCGGGAACTATGGCTACACCTTC.

The CDR3 DNA reads TGTGCCAGCAGCCCTGGGGACAGGCAAAATTCACCCCTCCACTTT. Translating gives CASSPGDRQNSPLHF. The chain has TRBV7-2 and TRBJ1-6; 8 bases map to TRBD1. J lost 7 bases, V lost 5 bases, and 7 bases had no gene match. The V gene's germline CDR1 is SGHTA and CDR2 FQGNSA. CDR3 size: 15 residues. Full variable domain (outside the CDR3, taken from reference TRBV7-2 and TRBJ1-6): GAGVSQSPSNKVTEKGKDVELRCDPISGHTALYWYRQSLGQGLEFLIYFQGNSAPDKSGLPSDRFSAERTGGSVSTLTIQRTQQEDSAVYLCASSPGDRQNSPLHFGNGTRLTVT.

The chain combines TRBV30 with TRBJ2-3; 10 bases fit TRBD2. Germline lookup yields CDR1 GTSNPN and CDR2 SVGIG (reference sequence). The J segment lost 2 bases and the V segment lost 1 base, leaving 12 bases of the junction unmatched. The length of the CDR3 is 18 residues. In nucleotides, the CDR3 is TGTGCCTGGAGTGGCCTAGCGGGAGCCACTAGACCCACAGATACGCAGTATTTT. This sequence encodes CAWSGLAGATRPTDTQYF.

This clone was detected only a few times. The chain joins TRBV4-1 to TRBJ1-2; tentative D call: TRBD1 (5 bases). Germline-derived CDR1 and CDR2 are MGHRA and YSYEKL. CDR3 length: 14 amino acids. With 3 bases removed from V and 1 base from J, the gap between germline ends came to 9 bases. In DNA form, the CDR3 reads TGCGCCAGCAGCCACCCGGGGGTTAACTATGGCTACACCTTC. Amino acid sequence: CASSHPGVNYGYTF.

The CDR3: CAWSQVNSNQPQHF. The CDR3 DNA sequence: TGTGCCTGGAGCCAAGTTAATAGCAATCAGCCCCAGCATTTT. The V gene is TRBV30, the J gene TRBJ1-5; no clear D gene. Germline V gene data show CDR1 as GTSNPN and CDR2 as SVGIG (reference sequence). This CDR3 is 14 amino acids long. Between the trimmed V and J ends, which lost 3 bases and 0 bases, there was a span of 9 bases.

J is TRBJ2-3 and V is TRBV6-5, with TRBD1 matching over 7 bases. V lost 0 bases and J lost 4; bases outside the gene matches: 4. The CDR3 extends over 15 amino acids. Looked up from germline, CDR1 is MNHEY and CDR2 is SVGAGI. The CDR3 nucleotides read TGTGCCAGCAGTTACTCGACAGGGTTTTCAGATACGCAGTATTTT. Its protein is CASSYSTGFSDTQYF.

V is TRBV14 and J is TRBJ1-1, with D unclear. Germline values: CDR1 SGHDN, CDR2 FVKESK. The V gene lost 1 base and the J gene lost 1 base, with 13 bases spanning the gap. The CDR3 has 16 amino acids. CDR3 protein: CASSQVGGVRNTEAFF. The CDR3 DNA reads TGTGCCAGCAGCCAAGTCGGAGGCGTGAGGAACACTGAAGCTTTCTTT. The full variable domain, completed using reference TRBV14 and TRBJ1-1, is EAGVTQFPSHSVIEKGQTVTLRCDPISGHDNLYWYRRVMGKEIKFLLHFVKESKQDESGMPNNRFLAERTGGTYSTLKVQPAELEDSGVYFCASSQVGGVRNTEAFFGQGTRLTVV.

The chain couples TRBV28 to TRBJ2-1; no reliable D call. The CDR3 is 14 amino acids. Germline V gives CDR1 MDHEN, CDR2 SYDVKM. With 2 bases removed from V and 9 bases from J, the gap between germline ends came to 14 bases. The CDR3 nucleotides read TGTGCCAGCAGTTTAACGGTCCCCGGCGGTGAGCAGTTCTTC. It codes for CASSLTVPGGEQFF.

CDR3 residues: CASSQDTPSSYEQYF. The DNA of the CDR3 is TGCGCCAGCAGCCAAGATACCCCCAGCTCCTACGAGCAGTACTTC. The chain links TRBV4-3 to TRBJ2-7; D is unclear. V lost 0 bases and J lost 0, with 9 bases in between. Germline V CDR1 and CDR2: LGHNA, YSLEER. CDR3 length: 15 residues.

Comment on this clone: Other DNA variants within this sample encode the same CDR3. The V call is TRBV9, the J call TRBJ2-7; D is perhaps TRBD2 (5 bases). Germline lookup yields CDR1 SGDLS and CDR2 YYNGEE. The V and J ends lost 2 bases and 0 bases respectively, with 6 bases between them. The CDR3 consists of 13 residues. In nucleotides, the CDR3 is TGTGCCAGCAGCGTCGGAGGCTCCTACGAGCAGTACTTC. Protein sequence: CASSVGGSYEQYF.

The genes are TRBV9 and TRBJ2-3; no clear D. V was pared by 0 bases and J by 0 bases, with 11 bases between. Germline CDR1 is SGDLS and CDR2 is YYNGEE. The CDR3 is 16 amino acids. The CDR3 spells CASSVGRTLSTDTQYF. In DNA, the CDR3 is TGTGCCAGCAGCGTAGGGCGGACGCTGAGCACAGATACGCAGTATTTT.

The gene calls are TRBV7-6 and TRBJ2-1; D is uncertain. The CDR3 is 12 amino acids. Trimming cost V 3 bases and J 9 bases, with 9 bases left between them. Looked up from germline, CDR1 is SGHVS and CDR2 is FNYEAQ. The CDR3 region is CASSFHQSEQFF. In nucleotides, the CDR3 is TGTGCCAGCAGCTTCCATCAGAGTGAGCAGTTCTTC.

The chain has TRBV4-3 and TRBJ2-1; TRBD1 matches at 7 bases. The V gene's germline CDR1 is LGHNA and CDR2 YSLEER. V lost 0 bases, J lost 5 bases, and 16 bases stayed unmatched. The CDR3 loop spans 19 amino acids. This CDR3 is CASSQDLGTALPVHNEQFF. In nucleotides, the CDR3 is TGCGCCAGCAGCCAAGATCTTGGGACAGCCCTACCCGTGCACAATGAGCAGTTCTTC.

The chain has TRBV10-3 and TRBJ1-2; the D gene is possibly TRBD1 (6 bases). Trimming took 4 bases from V and 2 from J, leaving 14 bases between them. Germline V gene data show CDR1 as ENHRY and CDR2 as SYGVKD. This CDR3 region has 15 residues. CDR3 nucleotide sequence: TGTGCCATCAGTGCACAGGGTCGTAACAACTATGGCTACACCTTC. It yields the protein CAISAQGRNNYGYTF.